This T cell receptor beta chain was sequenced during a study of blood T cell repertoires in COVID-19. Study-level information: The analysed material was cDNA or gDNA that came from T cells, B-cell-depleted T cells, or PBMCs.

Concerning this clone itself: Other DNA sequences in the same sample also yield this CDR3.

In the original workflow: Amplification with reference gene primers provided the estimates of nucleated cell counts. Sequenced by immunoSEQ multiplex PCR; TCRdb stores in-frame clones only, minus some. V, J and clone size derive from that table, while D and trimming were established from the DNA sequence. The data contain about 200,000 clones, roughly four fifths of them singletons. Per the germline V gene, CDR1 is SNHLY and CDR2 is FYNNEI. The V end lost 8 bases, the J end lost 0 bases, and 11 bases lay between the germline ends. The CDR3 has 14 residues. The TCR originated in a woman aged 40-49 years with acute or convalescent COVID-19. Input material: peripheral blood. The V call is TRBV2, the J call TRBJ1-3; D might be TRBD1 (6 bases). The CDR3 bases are TGTGCCAGCCGCCGACAGGTCTCTGGAAACACCATATATTTT. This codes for CASRRQVSGNTIYF.